The following is a TCR beta chain sequence with its context. Germline lookup yields CDR1 SGHTA and CDR2 FQGNSA. V lost 0 bases, J lost 4 bases, and 8 bases lay in between. This CDR3 contains 14 residues. These data belong to a study of blood T cell repertoires in COVID-19. Study context: The origin of the acute and convalescent COVID-19 samples was the United States, Italy and Spain. T cells, B-cell-depleted T cells, or PBMCs provided the cDNA or gDNA that served as material.

Authors' analysis steps: Amplification of reference gene primers provided the estimated nucleated cell counts. Data came from immunoSEQ multiplex PCR; TCRdb stores just in-frame clones and leaves some out. V, J and clone size reflect that table, while D and trimming were determined from the DNA. Found here are nearly 80,000 clones, 84% of them singletons; the top ten hold 3% to 4.5%. Sequenced material: peripheral blood. The rearrangement links TRBV7-2 to TRBJ2-3; TRBD2 might be the D (6 bases). This clonotype was sampled from a man between 45 and 60 years old with acute or convalescent COVID-19. The CDR3 spells CASSLAGTPDTQYF. The CDR3 nucleotides are TGTGCCAGCAGCTTAGCCGGGACTCCAGATACGCAGTATTTT.